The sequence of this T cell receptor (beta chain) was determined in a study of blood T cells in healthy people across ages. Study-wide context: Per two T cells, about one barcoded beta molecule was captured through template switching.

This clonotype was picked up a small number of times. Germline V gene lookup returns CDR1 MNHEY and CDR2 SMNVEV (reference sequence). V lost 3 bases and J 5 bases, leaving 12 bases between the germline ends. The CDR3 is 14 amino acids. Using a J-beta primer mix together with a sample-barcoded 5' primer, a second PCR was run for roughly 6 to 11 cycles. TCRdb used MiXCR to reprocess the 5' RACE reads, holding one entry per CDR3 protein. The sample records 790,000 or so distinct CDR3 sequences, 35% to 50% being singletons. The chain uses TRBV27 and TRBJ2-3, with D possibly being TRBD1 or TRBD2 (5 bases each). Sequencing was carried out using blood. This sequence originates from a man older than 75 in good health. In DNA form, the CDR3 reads TGTGCCAGCAGTTTCGGGGCAGGGTTAGATACGCAGTATTTT. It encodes CASSFGAGLDTQYF.